This T cell receptor beta chain derives from a study of blood T cells in healthy people across ages. At the level of the study: About one barcoded beta molecule per two T cells was captured by template switching. Study-level points and caveats: Diversity figures based on one million T cells were deemed too low.

This clonotype was counted many times. Its antigen is as yet unknown. Germline-derived CDR1 and CDR2 are SGHTA and FQGNSA. CDR3 length: 18 amino acids. V was clipped by 0 bases and J by 0 bases; unmatched bases: 9. Then a second PCR, running about 6 to 12 cycles, was carried out with a sample-barcoded 5' primer and a J-beta primer mix. TCRdb ran MiXCR on the 5' RACE reads and lists one entry per CDR3 protein. The sample carries about 700,000 distinct CDR3 sequences, approximately 31% recorded once. This TCR was sampled from a woman older than 75 in good health. The V gene is TRBV7-2, the J gene TRBJ2-7, with 9 nucleotides matching TRBD1. Sequences were obtained from blood. The CDR3 loop reads CASSLARIGTGSSYEQYF. The CDR3 nucleotides read TGTGCCAGCAGCTTAGCCCGCATAGGGACAGGGAGCTCCTACGAGCAGTACTTC. The full variable domain, in which reference TRBV7-2 and TRBJ2-7 provide the parts outside the CDR3, is GAGVSQSPSNKVTEKGKDVELRCDPISGHTALYWYRQSLGQGLEFLIYFQGNSAPDKSGLPSDRFSAERTGGSVSTLTIQRTQQEDSAVYLCASSLARIGTGSSYEQYFGPGTRLTVT.